The clone carrying this T cell receptor beta chain was counted only a few times. V lost 6 bases to trimming and J lost 7 bases, with 13 bases between them. In germline, CDR1 is MNHEY, CDR2 SMNVEV (reference sequence). This CDR3 comprises 14 residues. The data were obtained in a study of blood T cell repertoires in COVID-19. On the study more broadly: Samples representing acute and convalescent COVID-19 were sourced from the United States, Italy and Spain. From T cells, B-cell-depleted T cells, or PBMCs came the material, which was cDNA or gDNA.

The method was immunoSEQ multiplex PCR; TCRdb's version includes in-frame clones alone and lacks a portion of them. The data contain approximately 270,000 clones, around nine tenths of them singletons. The chain links TRBV27 to TRBJ1-6; possible D gene TRBD1, 6 bases. Sequencing was done on a sample of peripheral blood. This receptor was taken from a man of 80 years or more with acute or convalescent COVID-19. CDR3 protein: CASSQGPPNSPLHF. The CDR3 DNA reads TGTGCCAGCAGCCAGGGGCCGCCGAATTCACCCCTCCACTTT.